This T cell receptor beta chain was profiled in a study of radiation and T cells in renal cell carcinoma. Time point: blood 2 weeks post-SBRT. Indicated treatment: 15 Gy SBRT to primary tumor, nephrectomy 4 weeks later. Sequenced by immunoSEQ multiplex PCR; TCRdb stores in-frame clones only, minus some. The table has roughly 130,000 clones, around nine tenths seen once. The CDR3 runs 12 residues. V lost 11 bases and J lost 0, with 10 bases in between. CDR1 is SNHLY and CDR2 is FYNNEI in the germline V gene. The chain has TRBV2 and TRBJ2-5; D may be TRBD1 (6 bases). The receptor's source is a woman in her 70s with renal cell carcinoma. The material sequenced was blood, taken from a patient whose treatment included radiotherapy and nephrectomy. The CDR3 DNA is TGTGCCGGACAGACGGACCAAGAGACCCAGTACTTC. It encodes CAGQTDQETQYF.